A selection of T cell receptor beta chains follows, all from one sample in a study of cytomegalovirus exposure and HLA in healthy donors. Clones were sequenced by immunoSEQ multiplex PCR, and TCRdb holds only the in-frame ones, with some missing. The data contain over 200,000 clones, roughly 84% of them seen just once; the ten biggest clones take up 1% to 1.5%. Sequencing was performed on PBMCs. The receptors here all came from a human donor in good health. The CDR3 runs from the conserved cysteine through the conserved F or W. Each record gives: V gene, J gene, CDR3 protein.

V gene: TRBV28
J gene: TRBJ2-5
CDR3 protein: CATIRAGAETQYF

V gene: TRBV18
J gene: TRBJ2-3
CDR3 protein: CASSPRFAGGTHTQYF

V gene: TRBV18
J gene: TRBJ1-5
CDR3 protein: CASSPGQPESNQPQHF

V gene: TRBV30
J gene: TRBJ2-7
CDR3 protein: CAWSWTGITYEQYF

V gene: TRBV7-3
J gene: TRBJ2-5
CDR3 protein: CASSHSAGAKTQYF

V gene: TRBV7-9
J gene: TRBJ2-7
CDR3 protein: CASSSGQGHKIYEQYF

V gene: TRBV14
J gene: NA
CDR3 protein: CASSQTDRPYEQYF

V gene: TRBV30
J gene: TRBJ1-5
CDR3 protein: CAWANRVGQPQHF

V gene: TRBV4-2
J gene: TRBJ2-1
CDR3 protein: CASSPLGLASYNEQFF

V gene: TRBV9
J gene: NA
CDR3 protein: CASSLGTSGYEQYF

V gene: TRBV6-1
J gene: TRBJ2-1
CDR3 protein: CASSKPGQGYNEQFF

V gene: TRBV5-1
J gene: TRBJ2-1
CDR3 protein: CASSFTGVSYNEQFF

V gene: TRBV6-5
J gene: TRBJ1-1
CDR3 protein: CASSYSSDRTAFF

V gene: TRBV7-3
J gene: TRBJ2-6
CDR3 protein: CASSLTSAGANVLTF

V gene: TRBV28
J gene: TRBJ2-5
CDR3 protein: CASSLRAGAGEKETQYF

V gene: TRBV5-1
J gene: TRBJ2-4
CDR3 protein: CASSLVGQGAKNIQYF